One and the same sample provided the 20 T cell receptor beta chains below, sequenced in a study of cytomegalovirus exposure and HLA in healthy donors. Primers for the PCR totalled 60 Vbeta and 13 Jbeta. TCRdb keeps only in-frame clones here, not all; method: immunoSEQ multiplex PCR. The sample has about 140,000 clones; more than 75% are singletons. Sequences were obtained from PBMCs. The receptors shown here come from a female donor in good health and CMV-seronegative.

V gene TRBV7-9 combines with J gene TRBJ1-5; no clear D gene. Per germline, CDR1 SEHNR and CDR2 FQNEAQ (reference sequence). The V end lost 2 bases, the J end lost 0 bases, and 5 bases lay between the germline ends. The CDR3 consists of 14 residues. The chain's CDR3 is CASSLLSSNQPQHF. DNA for the CDR3: TGTGCCAGCAGCTTATTGAGTAGCAATCAGCCCCAGCATTTT. Supplemented by reference TRBV7-9 and TRBJ1-5, the full variable domain reads DTGVSQNPRHKITKRGQNVTFRCDPISEHNRLYWYRQTLGQGPEFLTYFQNEAQLEKSRLLSDRFSAERPKGSFSTLEIQRTEQGDSAMYLCASSLLSSNQPQHFGDGTRLSIL.

The chain employs TRBV28 and TRBJ1-2; no definite D call. Germline V gene data show CDR1 as MDHEN and CDR2 as SYDVKM. The CDR3 sequence is 11 residues long. V lost 7 bases and J lost 8, with 11 bases in between. CDR3 amino acids: CASTGEGGYTF. CDR3 nucleotide sequence: TGTGCCAGCACCGGAGAGGGCGGCTACACCTTC.

The genes are TRBV27 and TRBJ2-7; 8 nucleotides line up with TRBD1. Looked up from germline, CDR1 is MNHEY and CDR2 is SMNVEV (reference sequence). The CDR3 runs 14 residues. After removal of 3 bases from V and 5 bases from J, the junction contained 6 bases not matched to a gene. As DNA, the CDR3 is TGTGCCAGCAGTTTCGGGGACAGGCACCACGAGCAGTACTTC. Protein: CASSFGDRHHEQYF.

The V gene is TRBV19, the J gene TRBJ1-5; TRBD1 agrees at 10 bases. Germline V lookup: CDR1 LNHDA, CDR2 SQIVND (reference sequence). V lost 6 bases, J lost 6 bases, and 8 bases stayed unmatched. The CDR3 extends over 15 amino acids. The CDR3 here is CASSQTGGGGQPQHF. Written as DNA, the CDR3 is TGTGCCAGTAGCCAGACAGGGGGCGGAGGTCAGCCCCAGCATTTT. Looking up the rest from reference TRBV19 and TRBJ1-5 gives the full variable domain: DGGITQSPKYLFRKEGQNVTLSCEQNLNHDAMYWYRQDPGQGLRLIYYSQIVNDFQKGDIAEGYSVSREKKESFPLTVTSAQKNPTAFYLCASSQTGGGGQPQHFGDGTRLSIL.

Concerning this clone: This sample also contains other DNA sequences that code for the same CDR3. The chain employs TRBV30 and TRBJ2-7; the match to TRBD2 covers 8 bases. Germline CDR1 reads GTSNPN; CDR2 reads SVGIG (reference sequence). V was pared by 0 bases and J by 5 bases, with 6 bases of the junction left unmatched. The CDR3 runs 14 residues. CDR3 sequence (DNA): TGTGCCTGGAGTGTAGGGACTAGTAGAGACGAGCAGTACTTC. The encoded protein is CAWSVGTSRDEQYF. Combining the CDR3 with reference TRBV30 and TRBJ2-7 gives the whole variable domain SQTIHQWPATLVQPVGSPLSLECTVEGTSNPNLYWYRQAAGRGLQLLFYSVGIGQISSEVPQNLSASRPQDRQFILSSKKLLLSDSGFYLCAWSVGTSRDEQYFGPGTRLTVT.

V and J are TRBV9 and TRBJ2-7, with D perhaps matching TRBD2 (6 bases). Trimming took 2 bases from V and 0 from J, leaving 12 bases between them. The CDR3 is made up of 15 amino acids. The germline V gene encodes CDR1 SGDLS and CDR2 YYNGEE. CDR3 amino acids: CASSVGRGFSYEQYF. The CDR3 DNA reads TGTGCCAGCAGCGTGGGGCGGGGCTTCTCCTACGAGCAGTACTTC.

This chain links TRBV9 with TRBJ1-3; 12 bases are shared with TRBD1. The CDR3 covers 19 residues. The germline V gene has CDR1 SGDLS and CDR2 YYNGEE. The ends lost 3 bases at V and 0 bases at J; junction bases unmatched: 10. The CDR3 nucleotides are TGTGCCAGCAGCGCTGGGACAGGGGGCACCATTTTCTCTGGAAACACCATATATTTT. This translates into CASSAGTGGTIFSGNTIYF.

The chain has TRBV30 and TRBJ1-2; 8 bases agree with TRBD1. This CDR3 region has 12 residues. Looked up from germline, CDR1 is GTSNPN and CDR2 is SVGIG (reference sequence). The V gene end was trimmed by 2 bases and the J gene end by 8 bases; junction bases not matched to a gene: 4. The CDR3 DNA reads TGTGCCTGGAGTACCGGACAGGGCGGCTACACCTTC. Protein sequence: CAWSTGQGGYTF.

This clone was counted only a few times. The chain employs TRBV9 and TRBJ1-1; D is ambiguous. V was trimmed by 4 bases and J by 5 bases, leaving 6 bases between them. The CDR3 totals 11 residues. Germline V gene sequence: CDR1 SGDLS, CDR2 YYNGEE. CDR3 coding DNA: TGTGCCAGCAGCCCATCAACTGAAGCTTTCTTT. This sequence encodes CASSPSTEAFF.

This clone was counted a few times. In DNA form, the CDR3 reads TGTGCCAGCTCTGGGCAGGGTCGATTAAACACTGAAGCTTTCTTT. It yields the protein CASSGQGRLNTEAFF. The rearrangement joins TRBV7-9 to TRBJ1-1, with D possibly matching TRBD1 (5 bases). The germline V gene encodes CDR1 SEHNR and CDR2 FQNEAQ (reference sequence). The V and J ends lost 8 bases and 2 bases respectively, with 18 bases between them. This CDR3 has 15 amino acids. The variable domain in full, with the rest retrieved from reference TRBV7-9 and TRBJ1-1, is DTGVSQNPRHKITKRGQNVTFRCDPISEHNRLYWYRQTLGQGPEFLTYFQNEAQLEKSRLLSDRFSAERPKGSFSTLEIQRTEQGDSAMYLCASSGQGRLNTEAFFGQGTRLTVV.

The chain joins TRBV27 to TRBJ2-2, with D possibly matching TRBD1 (5 bases). Between the trimmed V and J ends, which lost 0 bases and 7 bases, there was a span of 9 bases. There are 14 residues in the CDR3. Germline V CDR1 and CDR2: MNHEY, SMNVEV (reference sequence). CDR3 coding DNA: TGTGCCAGCAGTTTATCTTGGGGCGTCGGGGAGCTGTTTTTT. Its protein product is CASSLSWGVGELFF.

In its sample, this clone was seen a few times. The J gene is TRBJ2-1, the V gene TRBV5-5; D call uncertain. The length of the CDR3 is 11 residues. The germline V gene encodes CDR1 SGHKS and CDR2 YYEKEE (reference sequence). The germline V and J ends were trimmed by 0 bases and 9 bases, with 4 bases remaining between them. Written as DNA, the CDR3 is TGTGCCAGCAGCTTGGTTCGTGAGCAGTTCTTC. Translation: CASSLVREQFF.

The V gene is TRBV2, the J gene TRBJ1-1; no clear D gene. CDR1 and CDR2 from the germline V gene are SNHLY and FYNNEI. This CDR3 spans 13 amino acids. With 4 bases removed from V and 1 base from J, the gap between germline ends came to 7 bases. The CDR3 nucleotides read TGTGCCAGCAGTGGGCATCCGAACACTGAAGCTTTCTTT. Residues: CASSGHPNTEAFF.

The V call is TRBV4-3, the J call TRBJ1-4; 7 bases align to TRBD1. Germline V gene sequence: CDR1 LGHNA, CDR2 YSLEER. This CDR3 is built from 15 residues. Losses at the gene ends were 2 bases for V and 7 bases for J; bases not matched to a gene: 7. CDR3 nucleotides: TGCGCCAGCAGCCAAAGTCCTCGGGACAGTGAAAAACTGTTTTTT. As protein: CASSQSPRDSEKLFF.

Here the CDR3 reads CASSQAGRGGQPQHF. Written as DNA, the CDR3 is TGCGCCAGCAGCCAAGCAGGTAGGGGCGGTCAGCCCCAGCATTTT. The chain joins TRBV4-1 to TRBJ1-5; TRBD1 is a possible D gene (5 bases). Germline CDR1 reads MGHRA; CDR2 reads YSYEKL. With 1 base removed from V and 6 bases from J, the gap between germline ends came to 13 bases. CDR3 length: 15 residues.

The chain recombines TRBV19 with TRBJ2-2, with 8 positions matching TRBD1. The CDR3 spans 18 residues. The germline gives CDR1 LNHDA, CDR2 SQIVND (reference sequence). V lost 9 bases, J lost 5 bases, and 20 bases stayed unmatched. The CDR3 is CASQSDPGGGFRTGELFF. The CDR3 DNA reads as TGTGCCAGCCAGTCAGATCCAGGGGGCGGATTTAGGACCGGGGAGCTGTTTTTT.

V is TRBV5-6 and J is TRBJ2-7; TRBD1 agrees at 12 bases. This CDR3 has 15 residues. With 4 bases clipped from V and 3 bases from J, the junction kept 5 bases outside the gene matches. Per the germline V gene, CDR1 is SGHDT and CDR2 is YYEEEE. The CDR3 DNA sequence: TGTGCCAGCAGCGGGGGGGACAGGGGGCGCTACGAGCAGTACTTC. It translates to CASSGGDRGRYEQYF.

The rearrangement joins TRBV6-6 to TRBJ1-4; the match to TRBD1 covers 8 bases. Trimming at V came to 9 bases and at J to 6 bases, leaving 12 bases not matched to a gene. The germline CDR1 and CDR2 sequences are MNHNY and SVGAGI (reference sequence). This CDR3 spans 15 amino acids. The CDR3 DNA reads TGTGCCAGTCAAGATCAGGGGGCGGGTTATGAAAAACTGTTTTTT. The encoded protein is CASQDQGAGYEKLFF.

In its sample, this clone was seen once. The rearrangement links TRBV6-5 to TRBJ1-4; D possibly corresponds to TRBD1 (6 bases). Trimming cost V 0 bases and J 11 bases, with 19 bases left between them. CDR3 length equals 16 residues. Germline V gives CDR1 MNHEY, CDR2 SVGAGI. The CDR3 DNA sequence: TGTGCCAGCAGTTACTCCCGACACGCAGTGCAGGGGAAACTGTTTTTT. Translation gives CASSYSRHAVQGKLFF.

The V and J genes are TRBV7-3 and TRBJ1-1, with D possibly matching TRBD1 (5 bases). Between the trimmed V and J ends, which lost 2 bases and 11 bases, there was a span of 15 bases. The CDR3 contains 13 residues. Germline V gives CDR1 SGHTA, CDR2 FQGTGA. As DNA, the CDR3 is TGTGCCAGCAGCTTACGTAGGGGCTTGGATGCTTTCTTT. This sequence encodes CASSLRRGLDAFF.